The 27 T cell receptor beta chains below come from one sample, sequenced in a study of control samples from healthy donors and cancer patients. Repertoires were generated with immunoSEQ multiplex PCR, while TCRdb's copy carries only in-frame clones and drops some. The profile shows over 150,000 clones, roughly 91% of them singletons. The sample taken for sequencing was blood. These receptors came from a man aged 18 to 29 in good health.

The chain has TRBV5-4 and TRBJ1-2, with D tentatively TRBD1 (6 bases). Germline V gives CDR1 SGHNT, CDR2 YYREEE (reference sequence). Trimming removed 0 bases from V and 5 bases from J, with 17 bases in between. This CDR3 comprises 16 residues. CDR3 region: CASSLEIGGQRYGYTF. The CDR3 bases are TGTGCCAGCAGCTTGGAAATAGGGGGGCAAAGGTATGGCTACACCTTC.

The CDR3 bases are TGTGCCAGCAGTGAAGAGATAGGGTTCAGCTATGGCTACACCTTC. Its protein is CASSEEIGFSYGYTF. The chain has TRBV6-1 and TRBJ1-2; D is unresolved. Germline CDR1 MNHNS, CDR2 SASEGT. Trimming stripped 1 base from V and 4 bases from J, with 13 bases between. The CDR3 length is 15 residues.

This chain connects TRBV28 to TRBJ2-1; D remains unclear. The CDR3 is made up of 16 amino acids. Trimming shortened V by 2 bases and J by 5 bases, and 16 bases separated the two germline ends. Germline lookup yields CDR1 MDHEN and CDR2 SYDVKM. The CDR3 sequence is CASSLDGPKIHNEQFF. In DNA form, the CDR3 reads TGTGCCAGCAGTTTAGATGGACCAAAAATCCACAATGAGCAGTTCTTC.

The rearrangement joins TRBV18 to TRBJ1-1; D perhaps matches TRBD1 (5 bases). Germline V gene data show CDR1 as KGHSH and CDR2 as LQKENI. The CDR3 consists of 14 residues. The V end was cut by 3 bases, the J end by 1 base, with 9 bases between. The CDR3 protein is CASSPGTGNTEAFF. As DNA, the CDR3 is TGTGCCAGCTCACCCGGGACGGGGAACACTGAAGCTTTCTTT.

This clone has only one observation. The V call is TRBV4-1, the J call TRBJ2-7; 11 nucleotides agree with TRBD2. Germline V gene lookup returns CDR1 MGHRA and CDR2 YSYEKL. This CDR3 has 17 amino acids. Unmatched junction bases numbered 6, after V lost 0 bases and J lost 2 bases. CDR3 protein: CASSQEGSTSGAYEQYF. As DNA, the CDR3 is TGCGCCAGCAGCCAAGAGGGCTCGACTAGCGGGGCCTACGAGCAGTACTTC.

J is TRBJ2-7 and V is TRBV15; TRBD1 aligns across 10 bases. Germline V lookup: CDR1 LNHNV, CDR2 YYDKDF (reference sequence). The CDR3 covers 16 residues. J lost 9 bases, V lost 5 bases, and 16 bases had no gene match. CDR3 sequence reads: CATSAGDRGWGVGQYF. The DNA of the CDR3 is TGTGCCACCAGCGCAGGGGACAGGGGTTGGGGAGTGGGGCAGTACTTC.

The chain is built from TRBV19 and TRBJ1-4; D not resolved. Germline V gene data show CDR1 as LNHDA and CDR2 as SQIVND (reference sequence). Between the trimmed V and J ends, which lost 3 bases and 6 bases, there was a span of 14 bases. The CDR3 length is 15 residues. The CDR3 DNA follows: TGTGCCAGTAGTATTATGTGGGGAGGTGATGAAAAACTGTTTTTT. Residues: CASSIMWGGDEKLFF.

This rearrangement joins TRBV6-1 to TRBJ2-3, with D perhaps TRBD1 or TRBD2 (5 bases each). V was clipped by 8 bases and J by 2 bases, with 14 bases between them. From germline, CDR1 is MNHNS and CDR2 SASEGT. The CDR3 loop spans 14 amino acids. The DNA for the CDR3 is TGTGCCAGCTCTCAACGGGGCTTCACAGATACGCAGTATTTT. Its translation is CASSQRGFTDTQYF.

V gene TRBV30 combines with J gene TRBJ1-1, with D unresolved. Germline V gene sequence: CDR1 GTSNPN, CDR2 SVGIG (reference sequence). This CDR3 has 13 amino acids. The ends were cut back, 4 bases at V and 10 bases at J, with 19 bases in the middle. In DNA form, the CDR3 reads TGTGCCTGGAATCCCAGCGGAGAGTACGGAGCTTTCTTT. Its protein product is CAWNPSGEYGAFF.

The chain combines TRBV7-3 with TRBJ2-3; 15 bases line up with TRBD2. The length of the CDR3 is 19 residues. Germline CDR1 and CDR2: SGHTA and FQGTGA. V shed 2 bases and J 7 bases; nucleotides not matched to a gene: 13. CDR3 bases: TGTGCCAGCAGCTTACCCGGGACTAGCGGGGGGCAACCCTCCAATACGCAGTATTTT. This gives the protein CASSLPGTSGGQPSNTQYF.

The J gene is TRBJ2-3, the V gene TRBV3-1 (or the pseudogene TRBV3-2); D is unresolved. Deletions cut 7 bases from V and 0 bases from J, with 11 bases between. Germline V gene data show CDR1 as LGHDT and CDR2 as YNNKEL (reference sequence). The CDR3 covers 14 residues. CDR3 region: CASTTPESTDTQYF. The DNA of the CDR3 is TGTGCCAGCACTACACCAGAGAGCACAGATACGCAGTATTTT.

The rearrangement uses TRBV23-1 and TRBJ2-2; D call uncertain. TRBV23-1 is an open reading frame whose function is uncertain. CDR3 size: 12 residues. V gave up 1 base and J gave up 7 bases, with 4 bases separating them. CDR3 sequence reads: CASSQYNGELFF. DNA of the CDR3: TGCGCCAGCAGTCAATATAACGGGGAGCTGTTTTTT.

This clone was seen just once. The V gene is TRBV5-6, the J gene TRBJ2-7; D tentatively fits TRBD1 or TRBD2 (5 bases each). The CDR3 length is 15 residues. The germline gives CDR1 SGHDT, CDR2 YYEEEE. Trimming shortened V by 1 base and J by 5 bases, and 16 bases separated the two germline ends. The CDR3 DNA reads TGTGCCAGCAGCTTGCCCGATCAGGGACCTCACGAGCAGTACTTC. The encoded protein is CASSLPDQGPHEQYF.

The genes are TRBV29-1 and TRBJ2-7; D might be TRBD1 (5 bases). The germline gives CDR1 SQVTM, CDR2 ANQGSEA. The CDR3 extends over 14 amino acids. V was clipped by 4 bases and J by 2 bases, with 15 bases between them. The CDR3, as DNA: TGCAGCGTTGCCGTTAATAGGGGCCCCTACGAGCAGTACTTC. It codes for CSVAVNRGPYEQYF.

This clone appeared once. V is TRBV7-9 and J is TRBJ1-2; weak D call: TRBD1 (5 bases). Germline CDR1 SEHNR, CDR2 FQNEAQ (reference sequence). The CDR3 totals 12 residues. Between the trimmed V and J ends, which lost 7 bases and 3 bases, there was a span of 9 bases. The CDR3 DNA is TGTGCCAGCACCCTGGGGGACTATGGCTACACCTTC. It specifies CASTLGDYGYTF.

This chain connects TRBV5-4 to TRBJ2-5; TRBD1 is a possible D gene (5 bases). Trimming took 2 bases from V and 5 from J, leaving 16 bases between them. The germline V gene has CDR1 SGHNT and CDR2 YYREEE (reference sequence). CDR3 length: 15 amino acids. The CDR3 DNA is TGTGCCAGCAGCTTCGGCAGGGCCTCCCCGGAGACCCAGTACTTC. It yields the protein CASSFGRASPETQYF.

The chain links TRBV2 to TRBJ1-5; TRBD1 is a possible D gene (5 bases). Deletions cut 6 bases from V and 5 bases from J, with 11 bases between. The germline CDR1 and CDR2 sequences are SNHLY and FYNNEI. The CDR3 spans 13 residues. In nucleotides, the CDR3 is TGTGCCAGCAGGCGACAGCCCGATCAGCCCCAGCATTTT. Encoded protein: CASRRQPDQPQHF.

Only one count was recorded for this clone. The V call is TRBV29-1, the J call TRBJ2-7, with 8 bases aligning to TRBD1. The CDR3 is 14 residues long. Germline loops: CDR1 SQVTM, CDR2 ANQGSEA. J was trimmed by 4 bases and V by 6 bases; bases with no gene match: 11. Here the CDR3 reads CSVVRDRRMYEQYF. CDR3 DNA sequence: TGCAGCGTCGTTAGGGACAGGAGGATGTACGAGCAGTACTTC.

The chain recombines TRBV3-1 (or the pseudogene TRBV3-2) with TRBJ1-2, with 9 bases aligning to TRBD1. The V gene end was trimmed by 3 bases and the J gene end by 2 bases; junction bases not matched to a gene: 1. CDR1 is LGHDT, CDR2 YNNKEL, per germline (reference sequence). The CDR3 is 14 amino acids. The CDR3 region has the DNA TGTGCCAGCAGCCAGGGGACAGGGAACTATGGCTACACCTTC. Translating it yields CASSQGTGNYGYTF.

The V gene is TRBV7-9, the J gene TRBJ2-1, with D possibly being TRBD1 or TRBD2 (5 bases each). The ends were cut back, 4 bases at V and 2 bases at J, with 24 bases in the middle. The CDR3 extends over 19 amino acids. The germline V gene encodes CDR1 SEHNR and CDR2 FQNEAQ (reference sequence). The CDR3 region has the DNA TGTGCCAGCAGCTCAAATGTGTATTTTCGGGGCTCACCCTACAATGAGCAGTTCTTC. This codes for CASSSNVYFRGSPYNEQFF.

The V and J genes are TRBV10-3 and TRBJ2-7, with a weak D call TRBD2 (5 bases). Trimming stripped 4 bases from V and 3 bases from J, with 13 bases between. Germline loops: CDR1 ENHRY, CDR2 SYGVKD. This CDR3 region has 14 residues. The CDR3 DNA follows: TGTGCCATCAGTGGGGTCCCGGGGAGCTACGAGCAGTACTTC. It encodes CAISGVPGSYEQYF.

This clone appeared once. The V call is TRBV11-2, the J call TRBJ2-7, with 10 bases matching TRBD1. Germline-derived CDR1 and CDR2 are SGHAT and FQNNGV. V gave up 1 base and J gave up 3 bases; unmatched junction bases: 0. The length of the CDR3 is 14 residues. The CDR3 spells CASSLGTGGYEQYF. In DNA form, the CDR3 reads TGTGCCAGCAGCTTAGGGACAGGGGGCTACGAGCAGTACTTC. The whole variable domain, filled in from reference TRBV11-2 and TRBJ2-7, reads EAGVAQSPRYKIIEKRQSVAFWCNPISGHATLYWYQQILGQGPKLLIQFQNNGVVDDSQLPKDRFSAERLKGVDSTLKIQPAKLEDSAVYLCASSLGTGGYEQYFGPGTRLTVT.

CDR3 amino acids: CASSMGLGRRNEQFF. The CDR3 coding sequence is TGTGCCAGCAGCATGGGACTAGGTAGGCGGAATGAGCAGTTCTTC. The chain couples TRBV7-2 to TRBJ2-1; TRBD2 matches 8 bases. This CDR3 has 15 residues. V shed 5 bases, J shed 7 bases, and the junction held 10 bases outside the gene matches. CDR1 SGHTA and CDR2 FQGNSA come from the germline V gene.

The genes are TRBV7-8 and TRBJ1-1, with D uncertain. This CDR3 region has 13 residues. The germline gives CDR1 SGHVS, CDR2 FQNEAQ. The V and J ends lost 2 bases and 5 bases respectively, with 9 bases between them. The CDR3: CASSLIWRTEAFF. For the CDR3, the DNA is TGTGCCAGCAGCTTAATATGGAGAACTGAAGCTTTCTTT.

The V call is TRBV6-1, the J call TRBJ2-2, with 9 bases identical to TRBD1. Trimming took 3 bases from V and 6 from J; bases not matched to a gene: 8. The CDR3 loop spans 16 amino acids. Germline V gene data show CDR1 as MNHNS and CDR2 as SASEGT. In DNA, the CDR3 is TGTGCCAGCAGTGATCCGGGACAGGGTCTATCCGGGGAGCTGTTTTTT. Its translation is CASSDPGQGLSGELFF.

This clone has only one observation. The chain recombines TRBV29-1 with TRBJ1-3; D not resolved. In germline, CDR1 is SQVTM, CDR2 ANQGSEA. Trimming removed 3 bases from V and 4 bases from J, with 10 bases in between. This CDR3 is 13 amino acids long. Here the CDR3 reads CSVERDAGNTIYF. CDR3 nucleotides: TGCAGCGTTGAGCGGGATGCGGGAAACACCATATATTTT.

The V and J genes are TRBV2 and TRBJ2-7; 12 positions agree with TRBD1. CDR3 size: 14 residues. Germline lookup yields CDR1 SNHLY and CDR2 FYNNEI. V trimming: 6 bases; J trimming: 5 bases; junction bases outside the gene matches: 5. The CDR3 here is CASSRDRGPNEQYF. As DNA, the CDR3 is TGTGCCAGCAGCCGGGACAGGGGGCCCAACGAGCAGTACTTC.